A selection of T cell receptor beta chains follows, all from one sample in a study of T cells after yellow fever vaccination. TCRdb re-called the 5' RACE reads with MiXCR, one entry per CDR3 protein. The table has fewer than 450,000 distinct CDR3 sequences, around a tenth seen once. Sequencing was performed on PBMCs, taken on the day of the first yellow fever vaccination. These receptors were taken from a man aged 18-30 years who received the YFV17D yellow fever vaccine. Both conserved end residues are part of each CDR3. The D gene is left open where the match is weak. Expanded clones get a size class; other rows say once, few or many, or leave the size out.

d_gene,j_gene,v_gene,abundance,CDR3aa,CDR3nt
TRBD2,TRBJ2-5,TRBV6-5,many,CASSYDGGEETQYF,TGTGCCAGCAGTTACGATGGGGGGGAAGAGACCCAGTACTTC
NA,TRBJ2-5,TRBV21-1,few,CASSNQPLTEPQETQYF,TGTGCCAGCAGCAACCAACCCCTGACAGAACCCCAAGAGACCCAGTACTTC
NA,TRBJ2-1,TRBV15,NA,CATSRDPSDGEQFF,TGTGCCACCAGCAGAGATCCCTCGGACGGTGAGCAGTTCTTC
TRBD2,TRBJ2-5,TRBV9,NA,CASSVLAGGTQETQYF,TGTGCCAGCAGCGTTCTAGCGGGGGGGACCCAAGAGACCCAGTACTTC
TRBD1,TRBJ1-1,TRBV4-1,few,CASSLIGTAIGSAFF,TGCGCCAGCAGCCTAATCGGGACAGCCATAGGTTCAGCTTTCTTT
TRBD1,TRBJ1-2,TRBV19,few,CASSIGTGTEYGYTF,TGTGCCAGTAGTATCGGGACAGGGACTGAATATGGCTACACCTTC
NA,TRBJ2-2,TRBV4-3,few,CASSRGHTGNTGELFF,TGCGCCAGCAGCCGGGGCCACACCGGGAACACCGGGGAGCTGTTTTTT
TRBD1,TRBJ2-1,TRBV6-1,NA,CASSEDRSPYNEQFF,TGTGCCAGCAGTGAGGACAGGAGTCCCTACAATGAGCAGTTCTTC
TRBD1,TRBJ1-2,TRBV4-3,few,CASSQEGGQGARGYTF,TGCGCCAGCAGCCAAGAAGGCGGACAGGGGGCGCGGGGCTACACCTTC
NA,TRBJ2-3,TRBV18,few,CASSPNPPRALSTQYF,TGTGCCAGCTCACCGAACCCTCCCCGGGCACTTAGTACGCAGTATTTT
TRBD2,TRBJ2-7,TRBV7-2,many,CASSLWGGDRYEQYF,TGTGCCAGCAGTTTATGGGGAGGGGACCGCTACGAGCAGTACTTC
TRBD2,TRBJ2-5,TRBV7-2,few,CASSPIAGLKETQYF,TGTGCCAGCAGCCCCATAGCGGGGTTAAAAGAGACCCAGTACTTC
NA,TRBJ2-7,TRBV3-1,few,CASSHQPPYEQYF,TGTGCCAGCAGCCACCAGCCCCCCTACGAGCAGTACTTC
TRBD2,TRBJ2-3,TRBV5-1,many,CASSTAGDPYTDTQYF,TGCGCCAGCAGCACGGCGGGGGACCCTTACACAGATACGCAGTATTTT